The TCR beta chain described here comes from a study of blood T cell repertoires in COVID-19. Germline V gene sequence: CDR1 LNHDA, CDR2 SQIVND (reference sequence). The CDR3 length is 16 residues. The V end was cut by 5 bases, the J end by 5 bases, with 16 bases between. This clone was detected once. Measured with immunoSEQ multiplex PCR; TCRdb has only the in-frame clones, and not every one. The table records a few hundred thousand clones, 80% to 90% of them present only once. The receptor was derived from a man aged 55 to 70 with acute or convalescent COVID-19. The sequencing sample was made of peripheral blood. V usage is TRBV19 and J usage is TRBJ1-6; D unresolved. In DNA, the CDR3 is TGTGCCAGTAGTCAGGCAGGTGTACTGGATAATTCACCCCTCCACTTT. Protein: CASSQAGVLDNSPLHF.